What follows are 10 T cell receptor beta chains derived from one specimen sequenced in a study of regulatory T cells in long-lasting Graves disease (dated by TCRdb to about 2021). Libraries were prepared through multiplex PCR. Sequencing took place on an Illumina HiSeq 4000. CDR3 regions were amplified by Arm-PCR with iRepertoire HTBI primers to construct TCR beta libraries. The raw public data were reprocessed by TCRdb itself: fastp quality trimming at Q25, MiXCR clonotype calling, in-frame beta chains only. Merged by CDR3 protein, the rows form single entries marked with the most common genes and DNA. This sample has 300,000 to 500,000 distinct CDR3 sequences in its table, and less than 25% of those were observed once. Of the sample, about a fifth is held by the ten largest clones. This sample's time point label indicates: persistent/refractory GD, antithyroid drugs over 5 years with positive TRAb. RNA was extracted from PBMCs in TRIzol for both TCR sequencing and RNA sequencing.

Sequences were derived from peripheral blood mononuclear cells (PBMCs), sampled when the disease was refractory, from a patient treated with antithyroid drugs. The receptor set was obtained from a female donor with Graves disease.

This clonotype was seen many times. The chain couples TRBV28 to TRBJ2-7; D not certain. Trimming removed 3 bases from V and 7 bases from J, with 13 bases in between. CDR3 length: 13 amino acids. CDR1 is MDHEN, CDR2 SYDVKM, per germline. The CDR3 region is CASSFPTIGEQYF. The CDR3 DNA reads TGTGCCAGCAGTTTCCCCACGATCGGGGAGCAGTACTTC.

This clonotype came up many times. The rearrangement joins TRBV6-2 or TRBV6-3 to TRBJ2-7, with 8 bases matching TRBD2. This CDR3 has 15 residues. Germline V CDR1 and CDR2: MNHEY, SVGEGT. V was pared by 2 bases and J by 2 bases, with 5 bases of the junction left unmatched. CDR3 amino acids: CASSYDAGGPYEQYF. CDR3 coding DNA: TGTGCCAGCAGTTACGATGCGGGAGGCCCCTACGAGCAGTACTTC.

About this clonotype itself: A single base separates this from a much larger clone, so it may be a read error. V usage is TRBV7-8 and J usage is TRBJ2-6; possible D gene TRBD2, 6 bases. The length of the CDR3 is 18 residues. Trimming left V 3 bases short and J 2 bases short, with 17 bases between. Per the germline V gene, CDR1 is SGHVS and CDR2 is FQNEAQ. CDR3 bases: TGTGCCAGCAGCTTGATTCAGGGACTGAAAACTGGGGCCAACGTCCTGACTTTC. Translation: CASSLIQGLKTGANVLTF.

This clonotype came up many times. The chain joins TRBV12-3 or TRBV12-4 to TRBJ2-7; 9 bases are shared with TRBD1. The CDR3 extends over 14 amino acids. The V and J ends lost 3 bases and 5 bases, in that order; junction bases with no gene match: 5. The CDR3: CASSFGTGRDEQYF. The CDR3 DNA reads as TGTGCCAGCAGTTTTGGGACAGGGCGTGACGAGCAGTACTTC.

This clonotype showed up many times. This chain links TRBV2 with TRBJ2-7; D is unresolved. Trimming took 4 bases from V and 6 from J, leaving 10 bases between them. Germline V gene lookup returns CDR1 SNHLY and CDR2 FYNNEI. CDR3 length: 12 residues. Here the CDR3 DNA reads TGTGCCAGCAGTGTTGTTACCGGCGAGCAGTACTTC. Amino acids: CASSVVTGEQYF.

This clonotype showed up many times. The chain combines TRBV3-1 with TRBJ2-5, with D possibly matching TRBD2 (5 bases). V lost 0 bases, J lost 2 bases, and 13 bases lay in between. The CDR3 runs to 16 residues. Germline lookup yields CDR1 LGHDT and CDR2 YNNKEL (reference sequence). The CDR3 DNA reads TGTGCCAGCAGCCAAGAGAGGGAGCTACCTCAAGAGACCCAGTACTTC. Protein product: CASSQERELPQETQYF.

This rearrangement joins TRBV28 to TRBJ2-3; no reliable D call. CDR3 length: 15 residues. V lost 7 bases and J lost 4, with 18 bases in between. The germline CDR1 and CDR2 sequences are MDHEN and SYDVKM. The CDR3 DNA reads TGTGCCAGCACTCCCCCCGGGTCCAGAGCAGATACGCAGTATTTT. This translates into CASTPPGSRADTQYF.

The gene calls are TRBV7-2 and TRBJ2-5, with 7 bases fitting TRBD1. The J call may be in error: the DNA end matches TRBJ2-1 better. The CDR3 spans 13 residues. Germline V CDR1 and CDR2: SGHTA, FQGNSA. CDR3 sequence (DNA): TGTGCCAGCAGCTTACGACAGGGCAATGAGCAGTTCTTC. It translates to CASSLRQGNEQFF.

The CDR3 DNA is TGTGCCAGCAGCTCCCGGGGACAGAACCCCGCCTACGAGCAGTACTTC. Its protein product is CASSSRGQNPAYEQYF. This chain links TRBV7-6 with TRBJ2-7; 7 bases align to TRBD1. V shed 4 bases and J 2 bases; nucleotides not matched to a gene: 11. Germline V lookup: CDR1 SGHVS, CDR2 FNYEAQ. This CDR3 is built from 16 residues.

This clonotype was observed many times. The chain recombines TRBV12-3 or TRBV12-4 with TRBJ2-5, with D tentatively TRBD2 (6 bases). The CDR3 sequence is 14 residues long. Deletions cut 3 bases from V and 8 bases from J, with 16 bases between. The CDR3 DNA reads TGTGCCAGCAGTTTGGTTGGAACTAGCAGTACCCAGTACTTC. Its translation: CASSLVGTSSTQYF.